These T cell receptor beta chains were read from a single sample in a study of blood T cell repertoires in COVID-19. Measured with immunoSEQ multiplex PCR; TCRdb has only the in-frame clones, and not every one. This table holds 200,000 to 250,000 clones, 90% found once. The sequenced sample was PBMCs or T cells enriched from blood (not recorded which). The receptors here all came from a man under 40 who had been exposed to COVID-19. Both conserved end residues are part of each CDR3. D genes are given only for firm matches. Part of the rows lack a size; the others show once, few, many or a class for expanded clones.

V,D,size,J,DNA,CDR3
TRBV19,.,.,TRBJ1-1,TGTGCCAGTAGTATAAGGAGGAACACTGAAGCTTTCTTT,CASSIRRNTEAFF
TRBV30,.,.,TRBJ1-6,TGTGCCTGGACCGGTAAAATAAGTAATTCACCCCTCCACTTT,CAWTGKISNSPLHF
TRBV7-9,.,.,TRBJ1-6,TGTGCCAGCAGCCTCCAGGGAAACAATTCACCCCTCCACTTT,CASSLQGNNSPLHF
TRBV4-2,.,.,TRBJ1-1,TGTGCCAGCAGCCAAGCACACGGCGAGGGAGCTTTCTTT,CASSQAHGEGAFF
TRBV6-5,.,.,TRBJ1-1,TGTGCCAGCAGTCCCGTTGGCAGGGTGAGCACTGAAGCTTTCTTT,CASSPVGRVSTEAFF
TRBV6-5,TRBD1,.,TRBJ2-7,TGTGCCATCCACGGGTCCACGGGACAGACGTACTTC,CAIHGSTGQTYF
TRBV9,TRBD1,.,TRBJ2-7,TGTGCCAGCAGCGGACAGGGCTACGAGCAGTACTTC,CASSGQGYEQYF
TRBV19,.,.,TRBJ2-2,TGTGCCATAGAGGGTGGGGACACCGGGGAGCTGTTTTTT,CAIEGGDTGELFF
TRBV5-1,.,.,TRBJ2-1,TGCGCCAGCAGCTTGGTTATGGGGGCGGTTGGCAATGAGCAGTTCTTC,CASSLVMGAVGNEQFF
TRBV5-1,.,.,TRBJ2-7,TGCGCCAGCGGGGGAGGAGGGTATGACGAGCAGTACTTC,CASGGGGYDEQYF
TRBV6-2/TRBV6-3,.,.,TRBJ2-4,TGTGCCAGCAGTTCTGGACACAACATTCAGTACTTC,CASSSGHNIQYF
TRBV2,.,once,TRBJ1-2,TGTGCCAGCAGTCCCTATACGGGCTACACCTTC,CASSPYTGYTF
TRBV12-3/TRBV12-4,.,.,TRBJ1-1,TGTGCCAGCAGTTTCACGCAACGGGGGGAAGCTTTCTTT,CASSFTQRGEAFF
TRBV6-2/TRBV6-3,.,.,TRBJ2-7,TGTGCCAGCAGTTCCGTCATGAAGAGTTTCTACGAGCAGTACTTC,CASSSVMKSFYEQYF
TRBV19,TRBD1,.,TRBJ2-2,TGTGCCAGTAGTCAGACAGGGGGCGATACCGGGGAGCTGTTTTTT,CASSQTGGDTGELFF
TRBV25-1,TRBD1,.,TRBJ2-7,TGTGCCAGCAGTGAAACAGGGGCCTACGAGCAGTACTTC,CASSETGAYEQYF
TRBV27,TRBD1,.,TRBJ1-2,TGTGCCAGCAGTTTCGGGACAGGGGGTATCTATGGCTACACCTTC,CASSFGTGGIYGYTF
TRBV7-2,TRBD1,.,TRBJ1-1,TGTGCCAGCAGCTTCGGTCAGGGGGACACTGAAGCTTTCTTT,CASSFGQGDTEAFF
TRBV10-2,.,.,TRBJ2-1,TGCGCCAGCAGGGACTTCAAGAGGTTTAGGAATGAGCAGTTCTTC,CASRDFKRFRNEQFF
TRBV7-2,TRBD2,.,TRBJ2-3,TGTGCCAGCAGCTTATCCCGGACTAGCGGGCCCTACGTGGATACGCAGTATTTT,CASSLSRTSGPYVDTQYF
TRBV7-9,.,.,TRBJ2-5,TGTGCCAGCAGCTTAAGGGGGGCGGGGCGGGGGCAAGAGACCCAGTACTTC,CASSLRGAGRGQETQYF
TRBV3-1/TRBV3-2,.,once,TRBJ1-1,TGTGCCAGCAGCCCCATGGGAGCTGACACTGAAGCTTTCTTT,CASSPMGADTEAFF
TRBV19,.,.,TRBJ2-2,TGTGCCTGTAGGGGCAGTACGAACACCGGGGAGCTGTTTTTT,CACRGSTNTGELFF
TRBV3-1/TRBV3-2,.,once,TRBJ2-2,TGTGCCAGCAGCCAACGAGCCGGGGAGCTGTTTTTT,CASSQRAGELFF
TRBV7-3,.,.,TRBJ1-1,TGTGCCAGCAGGGTATCCGGGGAGTACACTGAAGCTTTCTTT,CASRVSGEYTEAFF
TRBV7-2,.,.,TRBJ1-1,TGTGCCAGCAGCCTCCGTGGGGGGGGCACTGAAGCTTTCTTT,CASSLRGGGTEAFF